Presented here are 24 T cell receptor beta chains from one specimen sequenced in a study of blood T cell repertoires in COVID-19. The repertoire was sequenced with immunoSEQ multiplex PCR; TCRdb's copy has only in-frame clones and lacks some. The table records more than 65,000 clones, 83% of them present only once. Sequenced material: peripheral blood. These receptors were collected from a man aged 50-60 years with active COVID-19.

This chain connects TRBV3-1 (or the pseudogene TRBV3-2) to TRBJ2-1, with a possible D match to TRBD2 (5 bases). The CDR3 spans 14 residues. Per the germline V gene, CDR1 is LGHDT and CDR2 is YNNKEL (reference sequence). V dropped 0 bases and J dropped 8 bases, with 11 bases sitting between them. The CDR3: CASSQDLEGDEQFF. The CDR3 nucleotides are TGTGCCAGCAGCCAAGATCTAGAGGGCGATGAGCAGTTCTTC.

This chain links TRBV24-1 with TRBJ2-7, with D perhaps matching TRBD1 (6 bases). The CDR3 covers 16 residues. Germline lookup yields CDR1 KGHDR and CDR2 SFDVKD. The V end lost 2 bases, the J end lost 5 bases, and 18 bases lay between the germline ends. CDR3 protein: CATSDSGTPILHEQYF. The CDR3, as DNA: TGTGCCACCAGTGATTCCGGGACACCTATACTCCACGAGCAGTACTTC.

V is TRBV6-6 and J is TRBJ2-7, with TRBD2 matching over 11 bases. Germline CDR1 reads MNHNY; CDR2 reads SVGAGI (reference sequence). Trimming at V came to 7 bases and at J to 6 bases, leaving 8 bases not matched to a gene. The CDR3 totals 14 residues. The CDR3 protein is CASNLSGGVAEQYF. Written as DNA, the CDR3 is TGTGCCAGCAACCTTAGCGGGGGGGTAGCCGAGCAGTACTTC.

The rearrangement joins TRBV28 to TRBJ2-1, with 9 bases fitting TRBD2. Trimming removed 6 bases from V and 0 bases from J; junction bases left unmatched: 3. Germline values: CDR1 MDHEN, CDR2 SYDVKM. The CDR3 covers 15 residues. The DNA for the CDR3 is TGTGCCAGCAGGCTTAGCGGGGGCTCCTACAATGAGCAGTTCTTC. Its protein product is CASRLSGGSYNEQFF.

The genes are TRBV5-1 and TRBJ2-3; TRBD2 agrees at 11 bases. With 2 bases clipped from V and 2 bases from J, the junction kept 4 bases outside the gene matches. The CDR3 is 16 residues long. In germline, CDR1 is SGHRS, CDR2 YFSETQ. CDR3 loop: CASSFGTSGNTDTQYF. The DNA of the CDR3 is TGCGCCAGCAGCTTCGGGACTAGCGGAAACACAGATACGCAGTATTTT.

This rearrangement joins TRBV6-2 or TRBV6-3 to TRBJ2-1; 11 nucleotides agree with TRBD2. Germline CDR1 reads MNHEY; CDR2 reads SVGEGT. Unmatched junction bases numbered 18, after V lost 5 bases and J lost 12 bases. The CDR3 length is 17 residues. The CDR3 loop is CASSPSNLAGGRLRQFF. The CDR3 bases are TGTGCCAGCAGTCCATCCAATTTAGCGGGAGGGCGGCTAAGGCAGTTCTTC.

The chain recombines TRBV18 with TRBJ2-7, with 10 bases identical to TRBD1. The CDR3 extends over 14 amino acids. Unmatched junction bases numbered 3, after V lost 4 bases and J lost 3 bases. Germline V gene sequence: CDR1 KGHSH, CDR2 LQKENI. CDR3 in amino acids: CASSLGQGVYEQYF. CDR3 nucleotide sequence: TGTGCCAGCTCACTCGGACAGGGGGTCTACGAGCAGTACTTC.

This clone appeared a few times. This chain connects TRBV9 to TRBJ1-6; D unresolved. Germline V CDR1 and CDR2: SGDLS, YYNGEE. V gave up 2 bases and J gave up 7 bases, with 10 bases separating them. CDR3 length: 14 amino acids. CDR3 sequence (DNA): TGTGCCAGCAGCGTTTTAACAGAGAATTCACCCCTCCACTTT. Its translation is CASSVLTENSPLHF.

The chain combines TRBV28 with TRBJ1-6; D unclear. Per the germline V gene, CDR1 is MDHEN and CDR2 is SYDVKM. Trimming removed 0 bases from V and 14 bases from J, with 8 bases in between. The CDR3 has 12 amino acids. CDR3 amino acids: CASSLWRATLHF. CDR3 nucleotide sequence: TGTGCCAGCAGTTTATGGCGTGCGACCCTCCACTTT.

The chain employs TRBV19 and TRBJ2-1; tentative D call: TRBD2 (5 bases). The germline V gene encodes CDR1 LNHDA and CDR2 SQIVND (reference sequence). V was pared by 3 bases and J by 15 bases, with 18 bases between. The CDR3 has 13 amino acids. CDR3 region: CASSMSRGEGVFF. For the CDR3, the DNA is TGTGCCAGTAGTATGAGTCGGGGTGAGGGTGTGTTCTTC.

This chain joins TRBV9 and TRBJ2-7; D not certain. CDR3 length: 14 amino acids. Trimming shortened V by 0 bases and J by 0 bases, and 7 bases separated the two germline ends. Germline V gives CDR1 SGDLS, CDR2 YYNGEE. Here the CDR3 reads CASSVGLDSYEQYF. DNA for the CDR3: TGTGCCAGCAGCGTAGGACTCGACTCCTACGAGCAGTACTTC.

The CDR3 coding sequence is TGTGCCAGTAGTACCGCGGGACTAGCGGCCTACAATGAGCAGTTCTTC. This gives the protein CASSTAGLAAYNEQFF. The chain couples TRBV19 to TRBJ2-1, with TRBD2 matching 11 bases. Germline assignment: CDR1 LNHDA and CDR2 SQIVND (reference sequence). CDR3 length: 16 amino acids. Trimming cost V 4 bases and J 2 bases; bases outside gene matches: 4.

In this sample, this clone turned up once. J is TRBJ2-1 and V is TRBV28, with D possibly matching TRBD2 (6 bases). Germline assignment: CDR1 MDHEN and CDR2 SYDVKM. The V end was cut by 3 bases, the J end by 8 bases, with 11 bases between. CDR3 length equals 13 residues. The CDR3 protein is CASSFRLGDEQFF. The DNA of the CDR3 is TGTGCCAGCAGTTTTCGACTAGGTGATGAGCAGTTCTTC.

The chain links TRBV28 to TRBJ2-3, with 8 bases lining up with TRBD2. The CDR3 runs to 16 residues. CDR1 and CDR2 (germline): MDHEN, SYDVKM. V shed 5 bases and J 6 bases; nucleotides not matched to a gene: 13. The DNA for the CDR3 is TGTGCCAGCAGTACACCTATGAGCGGGGGTAGTGATACGCAGTATTTT. It yields the protein CASSTPMSGGSDTQYF.

The genes are TRBV18 and TRBJ2-3; 7 nucleotides line up with TRBD2. The CDR3 totals 18 residues. Germline CDR1 KGHSH, CDR2 LQKENI. V lost 0 bases and J lost 0; bases outside the gene matches: 9. The CDR3: CASSPPTGLAASTDTQYF. CDR3 nucleotide sequence: TGTGCCAGCTCACCACCAACTGGGCTAGCGGCTAGCACAGATACGCAGTATTTT. The whole variable domain, filled in from reference TRBV18 and TRBJ2-3, reads NAGVMQNPRHLVRRRGQEARLRCSPMKGHSHVYWYRQLPEEGLKFMVYLQKENIIDESGMPKERFSAEFPKEGPSILRIQQVVRGDSAAYFCASSPPTGLAASTDTQYFGPGTRLTVL.

This clone was observed a handful of times. The chain joins TRBV19 to TRBJ2-5; 11 bases are shared with TRBD2. J was trimmed by 5 bases and V by 6 bases; bases with no gene match: 8. There are 15 residues in the CDR3. Per the germline V gene, CDR1 is LNHDA and CDR2 is SQIVND (reference sequence). The CDR3 DNA reads as TGTGCCAGTAGCGGACTTAGCGGGGGGGCCGAGACCCAGTACTTC. Amino acids: CASSGLSGGAETQYF.

The CDR3 spells CASSKGLYSYNEQFF. DNA for the CDR3: TGTGCCAGTAGTAAAGGACTGTACTCCTACAATGAGCAGTTCTTC. The chain uses TRBV19 and TRBJ2-1; possible D gene TRBD2, 5 bases. V was cut by 4 bases and J by 0 bases, with 10 bases left in between. This CDR3 is built from 15 residues. Per germline, CDR1 LNHDA and CDR2 SQIVND (reference sequence).

The rearrangement uses TRBV4-1 and TRBJ2-5, with D perhaps matching TRBD2 (7 bases). Trimming pared 1 base from V and 9 bases from J, leaving 18 bases between. There are 15 residues in the CDR3. Per germline, CDR1 MGHRA and CDR2 YSYEKL. Here the CDR3 DNA reads TGCGCCAGCAGCCAAGCCATAAGCCGGGGGGCATCCCAGTACTTC. Translated: CASSQAISRGASQYF.

The J gene is TRBJ2-1, the V gene TRBV7-6, with TRBD2 matching over 7 bases. The germline V gene has CDR1 SGHVS and CDR2 FNYEAQ. The CDR3 is 15 residues long. After removal of 5 bases from V and 3 bases from J, the junction contained 7 bases not matched to a gene. This CDR3 is CASSALGGGYNEQFF. CDR3 DNA: TGTGCCAGCAGCGCCCTTGGGGGGGGCTACAATGAGCAGTTCTTC.

This rearrangement joins TRBV7-9 to TRBJ1-5; 7 bases match TRBD1. Germline V gene sequence: CDR1 SEHNR, CDR2 FQNEAQ (reference sequence). The CDR3 runs 16 residues. J was trimmed by 2 bases and V by 2 bases; bases with no gene match: 6. The CDR3 DNA follows: TGTGCCAGCAGCTTACGCACAGGGGCAGGCAATCAGCCCCAGCATTTT. Translation: CASSLRTGAGNQPQHF. Together with reference TRBV7-9 and TRBJ1-5, the CDR3 gives the full variable domain: DTGVSQNPRHKITKRGQNVTFRCDPISEHNRLYWYRQTLGQGPEFLTYFQNEAQLEKSRLLSDRFSAERPKGSFSTLEIQRTEQGDSAMYLCASSLRTGAGNQPQHFGDGTRLSIL.

The rearrangement links TRBV28 to TRBJ1-4; D not resolved. Per germline, CDR1 MDHEN and CDR2 SYDVKM. V lost 7 bases, J lost 8 bases, and 14 bases lay in between. CDR3 length: 13 residues. Here the CDR3 DNA reads TGTGCCAGCATCTCCGGTCTCTACGAAAAACTGTTTTTT. Protein product: CASISGLYEKLFF.

The chain links TRBV7-2 to TRBJ2-1; 9 nucleotides agree with TRBD1. Unmatched junction bases numbered 10, after V lost 5 bases and J lost 5 bases. The length of the CDR3 is 16 residues. The germline CDR1 and CDR2 sequences are SGHTA and FQGNSA. This CDR3 reads CASSQYGQGLNNEQFF. In DNA form, the CDR3 reads TGTGCCAGCAGCCAATACGGACAGGGGTTAAACAATGAGCAGTTCTTC.

The table lists this clone with many counts. The chain links TRBV19 to TRBJ1-3; no clear D. The CDR3 runs 14 residues. Deletions cut 7 bases from V and 3 bases from J, with 13 bases between. CDR1 and CDR2 from the germline V gene are LNHDA and SQIVND (reference sequence). This chain's CDR3 is CASTSAASGNTIYF. The CDR3 nucleotides read TGTGCCAGTACATCCGCCGCGAGTGGAAACACCATATATTTT. The whole variable domain, filled in from reference TRBV19 and TRBJ1-3, reads DGGITQSPKYLFRKEGQNVTLSCEQNLNHDAMYWYRQDPGQGLRLIYYSQIVNDFQKGDIAEGYSVSREKKESFPLTVTSAQKNPTAFYLCASTSAASGNTIYFGEGSWLTVV.

This sequence joins TRBV24-1 and TRBJ1-2, with D unresolved. With 5 bases removed from V and 6 bases from J, the gap between germline ends came to 6 bases. Germline CDR1 KGHDR, CDR2 SFDVKD. CDR3 size: 11 residues. The CDR3 sequence is CATSGGNGYTF. The CDR3 nucleotides are TGTGCCACCAGTGGAGGGAATGGCTACACCTTC.